One and the same sample provided the 14 T cell receptor beta chains below, sequenced in a study of blood T cells in healthy people across ages. For the second PCR, which ran for 7 to 11 cycles, a sample-barcoded 5' primer and a J-beta primer mix were used. TCRdb independently ran MiXCR on the 5' RACE reads; one entry per CDR3 protein. The sample has 850,000 to 1,000,000 distinct CDR3 sequences, around 46% seen once. The material sequenced was blood. Every receptor here comes from a man younger than 40 in good health.

The chain links TRBV4-1 to TRBJ2-1; TRBD2 matches 9 bases. The CDR3 contains 19 residues. Trimming cost V 5 bases and J 7 bases; bases outside gene matches: 21. Germline-derived CDR1 and CDR2 are MGHRA and YSYEKL. In nucleotides, the CDR3 is TGCGCCAGCAGCAAGGAGGGGGAGGTTATTGGACTAGCGCAAAATGAGCAGTTCTTC. It specifies CASSKEGEVIGLAQNEQFF.

This chain links TRBV4-2 with TRBJ2-1, with D possibly being TRBD1 (5 bases). Deletions cut 0 bases from V and 6 bases from J, with 18 bases between. This CDR3 comprises 17 residues. Germline CDR1 reads LGHNA; CDR2 reads YNFKEQ. CDR3 protein: CASSQDSGRRECNEQFF. CDR3 coding DNA: TGTGCCAGCAGCCAAGATTCAGGGCGCAGAGAATGCAATGAGCAGTTCTTC.

This chain joins TRBV6-1 and TRBJ2-7, with 9 bases fitting TRBD1. Germline V CDR1 and CDR2: MNHNS, SASEGT. The CDR3 has 15 residues. Trimming cost V 3 bases and J 2 bases; bases outside gene matches: 5. The CDR3 sequence: CASSELGQGTYEQYF. The CDR3 bases are TGTGCCAGCAGTGAGCTGGGACAGGGAACCTACGAGCAGTACTTC.

The V gene is TRBV3-1, the J gene TRBJ1-4; 7 bases line up with TRBD1. This CDR3 spans 15 amino acids. Unmatched junction bases numbered 2, after V lost 1 base and J lost 3 bases. In germline, CDR1 is LGHDT, CDR2 YNNKEL (reference sequence). CDR3 residues: CASSQAGQPNEKLFF. The DNA for the CDR3 is TGTGCCAGCAGCCAAGCGGGACAGCCTAATGAAAAACTGTTTTTT.

V and J are TRBV27 and TRBJ1-2; a possible D gene is TRBD1 (5 bases). Germline V gives CDR1 MNHEY, CDR2 SMNVEV (reference sequence). Trimming left V 5 bases short and J 4 bases short, with 14 bases between. The CDR3 is made up of 14 amino acids. The CDR3 region is CASSRGGGIYGYTF. In DNA, the CDR3 is TGTGCCAGCAGTAGGGGTGGGGGGATCTATGGCTACACCTTC.

This clonotype was observed a single time. The rearrangement links TRBV12-3 or TRBV12-4 to TRBJ1-6; 8 bases agree with TRBD1. This CDR3 contains 14 residues. The V gene end was trimmed by 2 bases and the J gene end by 10 bases; junction bases not matched to a gene: 4. The CDR3 protein is CASSLSGGPSPLHF. As DNA, the CDR3 is TGTGCCAGCAGTTTATCAGGGGGCCCCTCACCCCTCCACTTT.

This chain links TRBV3-1 with TRBJ1-6, with D possibly matching TRBD1 (5 bases). CDR1 is LGHDT and CDR2 is YNNKEL in the germline V gene (reference sequence). V shed 4 bases and J shed 7 bases, with 11 bases lying between them. The CDR3 covers 14 residues. The CDR3 loop is CASSPMTANSPLHF. The CDR3 DNA sequence: TGTGCCAGCAGCCCTATGACAGCGAATTCACCCCTCCACTTT.

This clonotype showed up just a few times. V gene TRBV7-8 combines with J gene TRBJ1-1, with no clear D. Looked up from germline, CDR1 is SGHVS and CDR2 is FQNEAQ. The CDR3 consists of 14 residues. V lost 4 bases, J lost 6 bases, and 15 bases lay in between. The CDR3 nucleotides read TGTGCCAGCAGCTCCGGGATTACACGGGCTGAAGCTTTCTTT. It translates to CASSSGITRAEAFF.

This sequence joins TRBV7-9 and TRBJ2-5; D call uncertain. This CDR3 comprises 14 residues. The V end lost 5 bases, the J end lost 3 bases, and 13 bases lay between the germline ends. Germline CDR1 and CDR2: SEHNR and FQNEAQ (reference sequence). CDR3 sequence reads: CASSLVHGEETQYF. CDR3 in DNA: TGTGCCAGCAGCCTAGTGCACGGCGAAGAGACCCAGTACTTC.

CDR3 loop: CASSQWGQSITETQYF. In DNA form, the CDR3 reads TGTGCCAGCAGCCAATGGGGACAGAGTATCACAGAGACCCAGTACTTC. This rearrangement joins TRBV3-1 to TRBJ2-5; TRBD1 matches 7 bases. The V gene's germline CDR1 is LGHDT and CDR2 YNNKEL (reference sequence). With V trimmed by 2 bases and J by 4 bases, 10 bases remained unmatched. The length of the CDR3 is 16 residues.

This chain connects TRBV30 to TRBJ2-5; 8 bases agree with TRBD1. CDR1 is GTSNPN and CDR2 is SVGIG in the germline V gene (reference sequence). This CDR3 has 14 residues. With 2 bases clipped from V and 5 bases from J, the junction kept 7 bases outside the gene matches. This chain's CDR3 is CAWSSRTGHETQYF. DNA for the CDR3: TGTGCCTGGAGTTCTCGGACAGGGCACGAGACCCAGTACTTC.

The V call is TRBV6-5, the J call TRBJ2-1; maybe TRBD2 (5 bases). The CDR3 extends over 14 amino acids. CDR1 and CDR2 (germline): MNHEY, SVGAGI. The V gene lost 5 bases and the J gene lost 8 bases, with 16 bases spanning the gap. CDR3 residues: CASSRTRGFDEQFF. The DNA for the CDR3 is TGTGCCAGCAGTCGGACGAGAGGGTTTGATGAGCAGTTCTTC.

This clonotype was observed a few times. The V call is TRBV6-5, the J call TRBJ1-2; D is unresolved. The CDR3 loop spans 13 amino acids. From germline, CDR1 is MNHEY and CDR2 SVGAGI. The ends were cut back, 2 bases at V and 5 bases at J, with 9 bases in the middle. CDR3 nucleotides: TGTGCCAGCAGTTACCGCCCTGATTATGGCTACACCTTC. This encodes CASSYRPDYGYTF.

Points on this clonotype: A much more abundant neighbour one base away suggests this may be a read error. In DNA form, the CDR3 reads TGCGCCACTCAGACAGGGGGCGAGGGGTACAATGAGCAGTTCTTC. Its protein is CATQTGGEGYNEQFF. The chain is built from TRBV4-1 and TRBJ2-1; 10 positions agree with TRBD1. CDR3 length: 15 amino acids. J was trimmed by 4 bases and V by 10 bases; bases with no gene match: 10. Germline V CDR1 and CDR2: MGHRA, YSYEKL.